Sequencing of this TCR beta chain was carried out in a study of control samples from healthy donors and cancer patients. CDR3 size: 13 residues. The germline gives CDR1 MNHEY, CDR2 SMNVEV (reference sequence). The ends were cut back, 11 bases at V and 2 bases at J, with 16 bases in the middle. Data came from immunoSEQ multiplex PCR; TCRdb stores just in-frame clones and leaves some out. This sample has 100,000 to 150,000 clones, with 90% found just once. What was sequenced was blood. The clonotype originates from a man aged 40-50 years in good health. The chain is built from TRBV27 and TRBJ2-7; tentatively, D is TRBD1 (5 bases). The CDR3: CAGKTDLTYEQYF. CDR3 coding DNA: TGTGCCGGGAAGACAGATCTGACCTACGAGCAGTACTTC.